The 19 T cell receptor beta chains below come from one sample, sequenced in a study of T cell changes during pregnancy in multiple sclerosis. This table comes from immunoSEQ multiplex PCR, and its TCRdb copy is limited to in-frame clones, with some not included. The table shows more than 65,000 clones, with approximately 92% occurring only once. This specimen consisted of CD4+ T cells from peripheral blood mononuclear cells, obtained before pregnancy. The receptors stem from a female donor with multiple sclerosis, enrolled in a pregnancy study.

V and J are TRBV6-5 and TRBJ2-7; D might be TRBD1 (7 bases). The V end was cut by 6 bases, the J end by 4 bases, with 16 bases between. The CDR3 has 14 amino acids. The V gene's germline CDR1 is MNHEY and CDR2 SVGAGI. The CDR3 nucleotides read TGTGCCAGCAGAGCGGACAGGAGGGATTACGAGCAGTACTTC. Amino acids: CASRADRRDYEQYF.

The chain uses TRBV27 and TRBJ1-5; D is ambiguous. In germline, CDR1 is MNHEY, CDR2 SMNVEV (reference sequence). Deletions cut 0 bases from V and 2 bases from J, with 11 bases between. The CDR3 has 16 residues. CDR3 in DNA: TGTGCCAGCAGTTTATCCCCCATATTAGGCAATCAGCCCCAGCATTTT. This encodes CASSLSPILGNQPQHF.

The table lists this clone with a count of one. The chain is built from TRBV6-1 and TRBJ1-2, with 7 nucleotides matching TRBD1. J lost 5 bases, V lost 4 bases, and 10 bases had no gene match. Germline CDR1 is MNHNS and CDR2 is SASEGT. The CDR3 has 15 amino acids. The CDR3 region has the DNA TGTGCCAGCAGTGTGACAGGGAAGGCGCTATATGGCTACACCTTC. Protein sequence: CASSVTGKALYGYTF.

The gene calls are TRBV5-4 and TRBJ2-5, with 13 bases fitting TRBD2. From germline, CDR1 is SGHNT and CDR2 YYREEE (reference sequence). V shed 3 bases and J 5 bases; nucleotides not matched to a gene: 7. This CDR3 contains 16 residues. The CDR3 spells CASSSPGLAGSETQYF. CDR3 in DNA: TGTGCCAGCAGCTCTCCGGGACTAGCGGGATCGGAGACCCAGTACTTC.

This chain links TRBV19 with TRBJ1-1; 7 nucleotides match TRBD1. Germline V gives CDR1 LNHDA, CDR2 SQIVND (reference sequence). The CDR3 length is 13 residues. Germline trimming cut 5 bases from V and 4 bases from J; bases unmatched to any gene: 4. The CDR3 DNA reads TGTGCCAGTAGTTACAGGGGAGGCACTGAAGCTTTCTTT. Amino acids: CASSYRGGTEAFF.

This chain connects TRBV4-1 to TRBJ1-4; 7 bases map to TRBD1. J lost 8 bases, V lost 4 bases, and 10 bases had no gene match. The germline CDR1 and CDR2 sequences are MGHRA and YSYEKL. The CDR3 contains 15 residues. The CDR3 nucleotides are TGCGCCAGCAGCCTTGTCCAGGGGGAGCTAGAAAAACTGTTTTTT. Its protein product is CASSLVQGELEKLFF.

This chain uses TRBV5-1 with TRBJ2-7, with 10 bases lining up with TRBD1. This CDR3 contains 13 residues. V lost 4 bases and J lost 6; bases outside the gene matches: 4. Germline V gene sequence: CDR1 SGHRS, CDR2 YFSETQ. Written as DNA, the CDR3 is TGCGCCAGCAGCGGGACAGGGGCCCCCGAGCAGTACTTC. Translating gives CASSGTGAPEQYF.

This chain joins TRBV7-8 and TRBJ1-2, with TRBD1 matching 7 bases. Germline V gives CDR1 SGHVS, CDR2 FQNEAQ. Trimming removed 5 bases from V and 8 bases from J; junction bases left unmatched: 14. The CDR3 is made up of 15 amino acids. The CDR3 DNA reads TGTGCCAGCAGCCAGGGGGTGGCAGGGGCGGGAGGCTACACCTTC. Amino acids: CASSQGVAGAGGYTF.

This clone was counted a single time. This sequence joins TRBV28 and TRBJ1-5; 8 bases are a match to TRBD1. The CDR3 is 14 amino acids. CDR1 and CDR2 (germline): MDHEN, SYDVKM. Trimming cost V 6 bases and J 7 bases; bases outside gene matches: 8. In DNA, the CDR3 is TGTGCCAGCAGGGCACAGGGGGTGGGGCAGCCCCAGCATTTT. This translates into CASRAQGVGQPQHF.

V is TRBV18 and J is TRBJ2-7; a weak D match, TRBD1 (5 bases). There are 14 residues in the CDR3. Trimming cost V 4 bases and J 5 bases, with 15 bases left between them. The germline V gene has CDR1 KGHSH and CDR2 LQKENI. The CDR3 DNA is TGTGCCAGCTCACGGGTTCTGGACAATCACGAGCAGTACTTC. Translation: CASSRVLDNHEQYF.

The chain carries TRBV28 and TRBJ1-3; 7 bases are shared with TRBD1. J gave up 4 bases and V 2 bases, and 11 bases lay outside the gene matches. This CDR3 spans 17 amino acids. Germline CDR1 and CDR2: MDHEN and SYDVKM. The DNA for the CDR3 is TGTGCCAGCAGTTTAACCGGGACAGCCCCGGTAGGAAACACCATATATTTT. Its translation is CASSLTGTAPVGNTIYF.

V usage is TRBV6-1 and J usage is TRBJ1-2; TRBD1 matches at 9 bases. After removal of 4 bases from V and 8 bases from J, the junction contained 8 bases not matched to a gene. The CDR3 length is 14 residues. Germline V gives CDR1 MNHNS, CDR2 SASEGT. In DNA, the CDR3 is TGTGCCAGCAGTGCTATCACAGGGGGCGGGGGCTACACCTTC. Translation gives CASSAITGGGGYTF.

This clone was observed once. The V call is TRBV15, the J call TRBJ2-1, with a tentative D call TRBD1 (6 bases). Per the germline V gene, CDR1 is LNHNV and CDR2 is YYDKDF (reference sequence). The CDR3 totals 16 residues. Trimming left V 0 bases short and J 1 base short, with 10 bases between. CDR3 protein: CATSRDLGASYNEQFF. CDR3 nucleotide sequence: TGTGCCACCAGCAGAGATCTGGGGGCGTCCTACAATGAGCAGTTCTTC.

This chain connects TRBV7-2 to TRBJ2-7; 13 bases align to TRBD2. Germline loops: CDR1 SGHTA, CDR2 FQGNSA. V lost 5 bases to trimming and J lost 4 bases; unmatched junction nucleotides: 8. The CDR3 has 16 amino acids. CDR3 sequence: CASSPLAGGRTYEQYF. The CDR3 DNA follows: TGTGCCAGCAGCCCACTAGCGGGAGGGAGAACTTACGAGCAGTACTTC.

The V call is TRBV18, the J call TRBJ1-4, with no clear D. Germline lookup yields CDR1 KGHSH and CDR2 LQKENI. Trimming removed 8 bases from V and 0 bases from J, with 10 bases in between. This CDR3 spans 14 amino acids. The CDR3 is CASRAGTTNEKLFF. CDR3 bases: TGTGCCAGCCGAGCCGGGACAACTAATGAAAAACTGTTTTTT.

The chain has TRBV11-2 and TRBJ2-2; D remains ambiguous. Germline V gene data show CDR1 as SGHAT and CDR2 as FQNNGV. The V gene lost 3 bases and the J gene lost 7 bases, with 12 bases spanning the gap. The CDR3 covers 14 residues. The CDR3 protein is CASSFSLSGGELFF. DNA for the CDR3: TGTGCCAGCAGCTTTTCCCTTTCAGGCGGGGAGCTGTTTTTT. The complete variable domain, with remaining parts taken from reference TRBV11-2 and TRBJ2-2, reads EAGVAQSPRYKIIEKRQSVAFWCNPISGHATLYWYQQILGQGPKLLIQFQNNGVVDDSQLPKDRFSAERLKGVDSTLKIQPAKLEDSAVYLCASSFSLSGGELFFGEGSRLTVL.

CDR3 sequence: CASSATGSGETQYF. The CDR3 DNA follows: TGTGCCAGCAGCGCTACAGGTTCCGGGGAGACCCAGTACTTC. V and J are TRBV9 and TRBJ2-5; TRBD1 is a possible D gene (5 bases). This CDR3 comprises 14 residues. Looked up from germline, CDR1 is SGDLS and CDR2 is YYNGEE. V shed 3 bases and J shed 5 bases, with 14 bases lying between them.

The chain has TRBV18 and TRBJ2-7, with 10 positions matching TRBD2. Germline V gives CDR1 KGHSH, CDR2 LQKENI. The CDR3 has 15 residues. V lost 3 bases to trimming and J lost 5 bases; unmatched junction nucleotides: 7. DNA for the CDR3: TGTGCCAGCTCACCCTTAGGCCTAGCGGGGGACGAGCAGTACTTC. As protein: CASSPLGLAGDEQYF.

This chain connects TRBV7-3 to TRBJ2-1; maybe TRBD2 (5 bases). Germline-derived CDR1 and CDR2 are SGHTA and FQGTGA. The V gene lost 4 bases and the J gene lost 0 bases, with 10 bases spanning the gap. The CDR3 contains 15 residues. CDR3 sequence: CASSYSGGSYNEQFF. The CDR3 DNA reads TGTGCCAGCAGCTACAGCGGAGGCTCCTACAATGAGCAGTTCTTC.